This TCR beta chain was obtained from a study of tumor and adjacent non-tumor tissue in lung cancer. Findings of the study overall: Normal lung showed higher cumulative top 100 clone frequency than tumor.

Comment on this clonotype: Its matching antigen is unknown. One end of the junction is discordant with germline, which a read error may explain.

This sample's RNA came from whole unsorted tissue. The CDR3 has 17 amino acids. Germline V gene sequence: CDR1 SGHAT, CDR2 FQNNGV. Three rounds of nested PCR, following a modified ARM-PCR protocol, produced the TCRbeta library. TCRdb used MiXCR to reprocess the multiplex PCR reads, holding one entry per CDR3 protein. This table holds around 200,000 distinct CDR3 sequences, approximately 74% found once. The chain recombines TRBV11-2 with TRBJ1-2, with TRBD1 matching 9 bases. Source material: lung tumor tissue. This TCR was sampled from a man aged 60 to 75 with non-small cell lung cancer. CDR3 loop: CASSPAPGQGPHYDYTF. CDR3 nucleotides: TGTGCCAGCAGTCCTGCACCGGGACAGGGCCCTCACTATGACTACACATTC.